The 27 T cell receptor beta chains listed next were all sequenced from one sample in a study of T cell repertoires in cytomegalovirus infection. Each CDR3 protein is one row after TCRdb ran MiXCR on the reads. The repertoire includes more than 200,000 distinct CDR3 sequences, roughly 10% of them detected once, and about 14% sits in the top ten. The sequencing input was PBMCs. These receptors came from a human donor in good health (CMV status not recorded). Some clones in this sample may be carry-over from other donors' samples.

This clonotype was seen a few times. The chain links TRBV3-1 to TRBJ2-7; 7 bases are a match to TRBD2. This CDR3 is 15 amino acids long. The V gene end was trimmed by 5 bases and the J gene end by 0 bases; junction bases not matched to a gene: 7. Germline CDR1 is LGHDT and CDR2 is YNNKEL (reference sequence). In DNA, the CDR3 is TGTGCCAGCAGCTCACCGGGACTACCCTCCTACGAGCAGTACTTC. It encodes CASSSPGLPSYEQYF.

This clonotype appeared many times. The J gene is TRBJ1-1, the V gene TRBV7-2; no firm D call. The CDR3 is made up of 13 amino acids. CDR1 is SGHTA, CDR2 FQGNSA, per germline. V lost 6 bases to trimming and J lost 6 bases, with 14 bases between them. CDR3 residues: CASRERARAEAFF. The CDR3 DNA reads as TGTGCCAGCAGGGAGAGGGCGAGGGCTGAAGCTTTCTTT.

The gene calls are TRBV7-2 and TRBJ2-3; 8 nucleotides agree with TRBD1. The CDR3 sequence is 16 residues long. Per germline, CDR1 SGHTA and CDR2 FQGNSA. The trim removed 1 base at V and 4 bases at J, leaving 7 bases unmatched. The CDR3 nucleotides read TGTGCCAGCAGCTTAGAGCGGAGGACAGGGTCAGATACGCAGTATTTT. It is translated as CASSLERRTGSDTQYF.

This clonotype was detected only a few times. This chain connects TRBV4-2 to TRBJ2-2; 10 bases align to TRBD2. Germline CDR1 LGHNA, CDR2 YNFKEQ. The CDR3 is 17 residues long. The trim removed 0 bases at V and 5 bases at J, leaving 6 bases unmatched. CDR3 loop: CASSQDKRGGRTGELFF. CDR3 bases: TGTGCCAGCAGCCAAGATAAGCGGGGGGGCCGGACCGGGGAGCTGTTTTTT.

CDR3 bases: TGCGCCAGCAGCCAAGAACTCGGGCTCCCCGGCACCGGGGAGCTGTTTTTT. Protein: CASSQELGLPGTGELFF. The chain links TRBV4-3 to TRBJ2-2; D gene ambiguous. This CDR3 has 17 amino acids. Germline CDR1 and CDR2: LGHNA and YSLEER. Trimming pared 0 bases from V and 4 bases from J, leaving 15 bases between.

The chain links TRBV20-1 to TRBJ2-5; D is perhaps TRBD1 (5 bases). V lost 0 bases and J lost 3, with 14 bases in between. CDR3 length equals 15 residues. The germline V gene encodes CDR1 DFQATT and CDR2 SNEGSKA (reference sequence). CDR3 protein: CSARDLGAGKETQYF. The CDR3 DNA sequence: TGCAGTGCTAGAGATCTTGGGGCAGGGAAAGAGACCCAGTACTTC.

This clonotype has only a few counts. CDR3 in amino acids: CATSRDPRSTSYEQYF. CDR3 DNA sequence: TGTGCCACCAGCAGAGATCCCCGCAGTACCTCCTACGAGCAGTACTTC. This chain joins TRBV15 and TRBJ2-7, with D unresolved. Trimming stripped 0 bases from V and 0 bases from J, with 12 bases between. Germline lookup yields CDR1 LNHNV and CDR2 YYDKDF (reference sequence). This CDR3 is built from 16 residues.

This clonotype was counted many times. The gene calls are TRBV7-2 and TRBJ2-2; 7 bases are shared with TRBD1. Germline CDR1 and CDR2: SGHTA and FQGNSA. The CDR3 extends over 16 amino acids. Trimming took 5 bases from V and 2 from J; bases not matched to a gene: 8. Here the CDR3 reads CASSTQGQANTGELFF. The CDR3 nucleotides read TGTGCCAGCAGCACACAAGGACAGGCAAACACCGGGGAGCTGTTTTTT.

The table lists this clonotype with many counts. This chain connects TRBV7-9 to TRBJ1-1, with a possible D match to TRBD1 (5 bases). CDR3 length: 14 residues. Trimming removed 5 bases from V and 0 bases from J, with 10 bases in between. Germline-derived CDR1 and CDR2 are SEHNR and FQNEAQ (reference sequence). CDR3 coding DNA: TGTGCCAGCAGCGCTGGGGGTGTGAACACTGAAGCTTTCTTT. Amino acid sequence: CASSAGGVNTEAFF.

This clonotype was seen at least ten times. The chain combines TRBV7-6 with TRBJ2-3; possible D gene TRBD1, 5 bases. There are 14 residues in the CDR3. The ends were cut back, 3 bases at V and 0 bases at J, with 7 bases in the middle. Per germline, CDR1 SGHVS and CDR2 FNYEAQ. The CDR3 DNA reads TGTGCCAGCAGCTTCCCAGGGAGCACAGATACGCAGTATTTT. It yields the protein CASSFPGSTDTQYF.

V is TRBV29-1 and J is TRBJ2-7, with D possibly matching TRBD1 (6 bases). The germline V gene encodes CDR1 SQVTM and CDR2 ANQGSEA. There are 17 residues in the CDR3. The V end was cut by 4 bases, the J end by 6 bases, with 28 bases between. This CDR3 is CSVGGGGGALGAGEQYF. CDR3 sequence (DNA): TGCAGCGTTGGGGGTGGGGGCGGCGCTCTCGGGGCCGGCGAGCAGTACTTC.

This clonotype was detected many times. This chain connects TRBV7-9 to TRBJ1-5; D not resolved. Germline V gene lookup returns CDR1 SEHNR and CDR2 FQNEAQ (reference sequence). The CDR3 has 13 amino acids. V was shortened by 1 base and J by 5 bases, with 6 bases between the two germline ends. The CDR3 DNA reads TGTGCCAGCAGCTTAGGAAAGGATCAGCCCCAGCATTTT. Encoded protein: CASSLGKDQPQHF.

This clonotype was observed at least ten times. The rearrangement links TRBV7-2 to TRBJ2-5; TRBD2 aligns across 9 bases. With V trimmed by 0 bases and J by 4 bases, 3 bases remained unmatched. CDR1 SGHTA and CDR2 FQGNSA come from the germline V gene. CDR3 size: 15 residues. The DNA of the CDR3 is TGTGCCAGCAGCTTAGCTGCACTAGCGGGAGAGACCCAGTACTTC. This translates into CASSLAALAGETQYF.

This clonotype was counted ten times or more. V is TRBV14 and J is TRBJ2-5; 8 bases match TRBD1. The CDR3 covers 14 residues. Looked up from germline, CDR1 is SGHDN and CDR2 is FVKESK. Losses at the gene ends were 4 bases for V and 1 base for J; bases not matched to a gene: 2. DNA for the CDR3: TGTGCCAGCAGCCGGGACAGGTTCCAAGAGACCCAGTACTTC. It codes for CASSRDRFQETQYF.

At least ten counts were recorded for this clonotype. The CDR3 DNA follows: TGTGCCAGCAGCCAGCCTAAATCGGGCACAGATACGCAGTATTTT. Translation gives CASSQPKSGTDTQYF. The V and J genes are TRBV7-2 and TRBJ2-3, with no clear D. The CDR3 is 15 amino acids. The germline V and J ends were trimmed by 5 bases and 1 base, with 13 bases remaining between them. The germline gives CDR1 SGHTA, CDR2 FQGNSA. Complete variable domain (other parts from reference TRBV7-2 and TRBJ2-3): GAGVSQSPSNKVTEKGKDVELRCDPISGHTALYWYRQSLGQGLEFLIYFQGNSAPDKSGLPSDRFSAERTGGSVSTLTIQRTQQEDSAVYLCASSQPKSGTDTQYFGPGTRLTVL.

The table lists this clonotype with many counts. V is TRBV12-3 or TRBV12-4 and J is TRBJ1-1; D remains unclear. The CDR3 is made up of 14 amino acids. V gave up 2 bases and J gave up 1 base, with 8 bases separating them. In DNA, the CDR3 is TGTGCCAGCAGTTTAAATGGTTGGAACACTGAAGCTTTCTTT. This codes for CASSLNGWNTEAFF.

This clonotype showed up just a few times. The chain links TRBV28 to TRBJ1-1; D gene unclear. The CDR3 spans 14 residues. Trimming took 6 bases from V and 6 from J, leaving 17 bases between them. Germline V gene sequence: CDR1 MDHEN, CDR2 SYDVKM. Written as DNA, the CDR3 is TGTGCCAGCAGAGTAGGCAGCCAATTCGCTGAAGCTTTCTTT. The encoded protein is CASRVGSQFAEAFF.

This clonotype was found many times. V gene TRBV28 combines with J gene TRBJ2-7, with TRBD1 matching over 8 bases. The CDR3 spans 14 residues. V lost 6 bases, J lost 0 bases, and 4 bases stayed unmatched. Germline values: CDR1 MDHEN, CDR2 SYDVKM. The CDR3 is CASSLTGGSYEQYF. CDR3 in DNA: TGTGCCAGCAGCCTCACAGGGGGCTCCTACGAGCAGTACTTC.

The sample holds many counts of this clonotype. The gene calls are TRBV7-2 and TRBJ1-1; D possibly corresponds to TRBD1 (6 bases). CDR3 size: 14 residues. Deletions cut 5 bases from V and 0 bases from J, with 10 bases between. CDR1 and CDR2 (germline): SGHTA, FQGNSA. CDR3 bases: TGTGCCAGCAGCGGCGGACAGTTGAACACTGAAGCTTTCTTT. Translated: CASSGGQLNTEAFF.

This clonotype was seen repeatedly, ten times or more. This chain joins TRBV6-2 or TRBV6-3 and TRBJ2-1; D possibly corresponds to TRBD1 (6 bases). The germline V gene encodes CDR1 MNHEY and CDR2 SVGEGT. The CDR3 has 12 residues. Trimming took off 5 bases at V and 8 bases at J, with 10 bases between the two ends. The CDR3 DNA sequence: TGTGCCAGCAGTCCTACAGGGTATGAGCAGTTCTTC. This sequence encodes CASSPTGYEQFF.

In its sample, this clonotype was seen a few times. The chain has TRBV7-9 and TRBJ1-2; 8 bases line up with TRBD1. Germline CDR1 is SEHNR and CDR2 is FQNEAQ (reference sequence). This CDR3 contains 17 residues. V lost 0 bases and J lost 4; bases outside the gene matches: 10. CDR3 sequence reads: CASSLATGVLPGYGYTF. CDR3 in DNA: TGTGCCAGCAGCTTAGCGACAGGGGTCCTTCCAGGCTATGGCTACACCTTC.

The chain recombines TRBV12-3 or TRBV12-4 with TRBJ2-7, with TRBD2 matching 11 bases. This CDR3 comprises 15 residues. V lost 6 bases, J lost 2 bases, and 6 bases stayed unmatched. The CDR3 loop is CASRLAGGLTYEQYF. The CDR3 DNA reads TGTGCCAGCAGGCTAGCGGGGGGCCTCACCTACGAGCAGTACTTC.

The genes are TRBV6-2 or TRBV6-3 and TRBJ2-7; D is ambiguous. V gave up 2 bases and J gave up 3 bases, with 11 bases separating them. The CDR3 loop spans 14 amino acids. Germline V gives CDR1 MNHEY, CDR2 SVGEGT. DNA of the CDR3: TGTGCCAGCAGTTACAGGTCGGGCAGCTACGAGCAGTACTTC. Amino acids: CASSYRSGSYEQYF.

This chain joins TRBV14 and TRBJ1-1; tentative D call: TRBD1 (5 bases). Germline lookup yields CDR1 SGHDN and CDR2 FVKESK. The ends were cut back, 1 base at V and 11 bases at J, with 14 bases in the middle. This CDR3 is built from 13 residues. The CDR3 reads CASSQGARQRAFF. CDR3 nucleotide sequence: TGTGCCAGCAGCCAAGGTGCGAGACAGCGGGCTTTCTTT.

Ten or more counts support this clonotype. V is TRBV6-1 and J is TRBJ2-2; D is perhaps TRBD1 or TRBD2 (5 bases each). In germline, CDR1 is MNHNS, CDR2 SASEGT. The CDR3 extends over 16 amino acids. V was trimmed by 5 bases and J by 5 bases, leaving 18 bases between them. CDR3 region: CASSSGRGLGTGELFF. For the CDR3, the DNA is TGTGCCAGCAGTTCGGGGCGCGGCTTAGGAACCGGGGAGCTGTTTTTT.

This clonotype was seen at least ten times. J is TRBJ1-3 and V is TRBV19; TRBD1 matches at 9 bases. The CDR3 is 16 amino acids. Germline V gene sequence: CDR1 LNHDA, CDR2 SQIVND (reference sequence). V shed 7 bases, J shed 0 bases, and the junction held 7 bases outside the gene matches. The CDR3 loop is CASIRDRASSGNTIYF. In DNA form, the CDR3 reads TGTGCCAGTATCCGGGACAGGGCCAGCTCTGGAAACACCATATATTTT.

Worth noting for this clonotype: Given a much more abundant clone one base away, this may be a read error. CDR3 nucleotide sequence: TGCAGTGCTAGTTATACCTTCAGGGGGGGTGCTGAAGCTTTCTTT. It specifies CSASYTFRGGAEAFF. V gene TRBV20-1 combines with J gene TRBJ1-1; 7 bases are shared with TRBD1. The ends lost 3 bases at V and 6 bases at J; junction bases unmatched: 13. Germline V gene lookup returns CDR1 DFQATT and CDR2 SNEGSKA (reference sequence). This CDR3 has 15 residues.